These 4 T cell receptor beta chains came from one sample sequenced in a study of cytomegalovirus exposure and HLA in healthy donors. Use of 60 Vbeta and 13 Jbeta primers characterized the PCR. Method: immunoSEQ multiplex PCR; TCRdb's copy keeps in-frame clones and lacks some. The sample lists around 99,000 clones, 74% occurring once. The sample taken for sequencing was PBMCs. The source of these receptors is a woman between 35 and 50 years old in good health and CMV-seropositive.

This chain joins TRBV10-1 and TRBJ2-1; 7 positions agree with TRBD1. V was clipped by 3 bases and J by 8 bases; unmatched bases: 7. Germline V gives CDR1 WNHNN, CDR2 SYGVQD (reference sequence). There are 14 residues in the CDR3. CDR3 coding DNA: TGCGCCAGCAGTGAATACTCGACAGGGTATGAGCAGTTCTTC. Its protein product is CASSEYSTGYEQFF.

This clone was counted a few times. The J gene is TRBJ1-1, the V gene TRBV6-1; 10 bases are a match to TRBD1. V lost 3 bases to trimming and J lost 6 bases; unmatched junction nucleotides: 7. CDR1 is MNHNS, CDR2 SASEGT, per germline. This CDR3 region has 15 residues. The CDR3 DNA follows: TGTGCCAGCAGTGAGGGACAGGGGATTATCGCTGAAGCTTTCTTT. This encodes CASSEGQGIIAEAFF.

The rearrangement uses TRBV4-3 and TRBJ1-5; possibly TRBD1 for D (6 bases). Per the germline V gene, CDR1 is LGHNA and CDR2 is YSLEER. The CDR3 covers 14 residues. V lost 0 bases, J lost 6 bases, and 9 bases lay in between. The CDR3 DNA follows: TGCGCCAGCAGCCAAGAGGGCAGGGGTCAGCCCCAGCATTTT. As protein: CASSQEGRGQPQHF.

The chain employs TRBV5-1 and TRBJ1-1; D is undetermined. There are 15 residues in the CDR3. V was cut by 2 bases and J by 4 bases, with 15 bases left in between. Germline values: CDR1 SGHRS, CDR2 YFSETQ. CDR3 bases: TGCGCCAGCAGCTTCCTATCCGCCCGCGGCACTGAAGCTTTCTTT. This gives the protein CASSFLSARGTEAFF. The whole variable domain, remainder taken from reference TRBV5-1 and TRBJ1-1, is KAGVTQTPRYLIKTRGQQVTLSCSPISGHRSVSWYQQTPGQGLQFLFEYFSETQRNKGNFPGRFSGRQFSNSRSEMNVSTLELGDSALYLCASSFLSARGTEAFFGQGTRLTVV.